This T cell receptor beta chain was identified in a study of blood T cell repertoires in COVID-19. Study context: Both acute and convalescent COVID-19 samples were obtained from the United States, Italy and Spain. PBMCs, B-cell-depleted T cells, or T cells provided the cDNA or gDNA that made up the material.

Germline V gene data show CDR1 as LGHDT and CDR2 as YNNKEL (reference sequence). The junction had 6 bases not matched to a gene; V was cut back by 4 bases and J by 5 bases. There are 14 residues in the CDR3. Methods used by the authors: Nucleated cell number was recorded as an estimate derived from reference gene primer amplification. Assay: immunoSEQ multiplex PCR; the TCRdb copy retains only in-frame clones and omits some. D and trimming come from the DNA, and the V and J calls and clone size come from that table. The data contain 50,000 to 80,000 clones, 86% of them singletons. The source material was peripheral blood. The receptor's source is a man in his fifties with active COVID-19. The V gene is TRBV3-1 (or the pseudogene TRBV3-2), the J gene TRBJ2-5, with 8 bases matching TRBD1. CDR3 DNA sequence: TGTGCCAGCAGCCGCCTTGGACAGGGTGAGACCCAGTACTTC. Translation: CASSRLGQGETQYF.